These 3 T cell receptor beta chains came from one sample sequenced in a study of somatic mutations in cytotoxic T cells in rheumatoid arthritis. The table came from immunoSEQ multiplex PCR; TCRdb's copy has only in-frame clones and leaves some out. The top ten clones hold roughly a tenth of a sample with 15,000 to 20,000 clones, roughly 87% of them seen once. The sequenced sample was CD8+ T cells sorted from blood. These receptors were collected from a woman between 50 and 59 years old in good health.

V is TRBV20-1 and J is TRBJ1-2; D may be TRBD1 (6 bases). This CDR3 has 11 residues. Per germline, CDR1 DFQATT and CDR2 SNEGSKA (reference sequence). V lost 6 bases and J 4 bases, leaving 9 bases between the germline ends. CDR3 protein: CSAWTVYGYTF. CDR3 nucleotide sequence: TGCAGTGCGTGGACAGTCTATGGCTACACCTTC.

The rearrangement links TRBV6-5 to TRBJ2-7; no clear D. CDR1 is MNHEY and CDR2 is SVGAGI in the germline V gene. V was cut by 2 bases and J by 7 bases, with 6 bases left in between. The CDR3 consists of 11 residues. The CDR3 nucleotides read TGTGCCAGCAGTTACGCTGGAGAGCAGTACTTC. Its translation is CASSYAGEQYF.

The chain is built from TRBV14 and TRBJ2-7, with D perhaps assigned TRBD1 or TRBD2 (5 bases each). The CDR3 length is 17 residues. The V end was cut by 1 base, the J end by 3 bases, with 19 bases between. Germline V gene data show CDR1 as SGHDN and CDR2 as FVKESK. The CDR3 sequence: CASSQAAGAHVGYEQYF. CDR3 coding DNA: TGTGCCAGCAGCCAAGCGGCCGGGGCCCATGTCGGCTACGAGCAGTACTTC.